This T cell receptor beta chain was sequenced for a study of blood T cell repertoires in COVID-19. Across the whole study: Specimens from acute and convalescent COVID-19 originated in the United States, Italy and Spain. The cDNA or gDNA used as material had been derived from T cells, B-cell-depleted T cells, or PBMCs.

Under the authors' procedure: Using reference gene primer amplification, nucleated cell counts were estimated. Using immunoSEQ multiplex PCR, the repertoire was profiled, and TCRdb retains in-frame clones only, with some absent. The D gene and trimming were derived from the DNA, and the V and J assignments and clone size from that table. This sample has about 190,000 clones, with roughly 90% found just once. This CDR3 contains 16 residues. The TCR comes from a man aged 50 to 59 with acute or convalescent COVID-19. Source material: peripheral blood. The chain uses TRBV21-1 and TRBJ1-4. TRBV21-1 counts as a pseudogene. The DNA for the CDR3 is TGTGCCAGCAGTCCCCTCTCGTCGGGGTTCCATGAAAAACTGTTTTTT. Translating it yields CASSPLSSGFHEKLFF.